This T cell receptor (beta chain) originates from a study of blood T cell repertoires in COVID-19. Whole-study context: From the United States, Italy and Spain came samples of acute and convalescent COVID-19.

Trimming cost V 5 bases and J 2 bases, with 18 bases left between them. CDR1 and CDR2 (germline): ENHRY, SYGVKD. CDR3 size: 17 residues. Measured with immunoSEQ multiplex PCR; TCRdb has only the in-frame clones, and not every one. The repertoire holds roughly 330,000 clones, with 80% to 90% as singletons. V gene TRBV10-3 combines with J gene TRBJ2-2, with D perhaps matching TRBD2 (5 bases). This clonotype originated in a woman aged 25 to 39 who had recovered from COVID-19. Source material: PBMCs or T cells enriched from blood (not recorded which). The CDR3 is CAISPRGNQVNTGELFF. CDR3 DNA: TGTGCCATCAGTCCCCGGGGAAACCAGGTTAACACCGGGGAGCTGTTTTTT.